Following are 3 T cell receptor beta chains from one sample sequenced in a study of T cells in Graves' hyperthyroidism and ophthalmopathy. Using RNA transcripts as the source, TCR beta CDR3 regions were amplified. The HTBI primer set drove a first-round RT-PCR of the TCR CDR3. TCRdb re-called the multiplex PCR reads with MiXCR, one entry per CDR3 protein. The data contain about 250,000 distinct CDR3 sequences, 12% to 15% of them singletons. Sequencing was carried out using blood. These receptors all come from a woman between 50 and 59 years old with Graves' hyperthyroidism that later progressed to Graves' ophthalmopathy.

A remark on this clonotype: This sequence may be a read error, since a much larger clone differs from it by one base. The chain combines TRBV5-1 with TRBJ2-6, with 7 positions matching TRBD1. Germline loops: CDR1 SGHRS, CDR2 YFSETQ. The CDR3 runs to 16 residues. CDR3 amino acids: CTSSPQGSSGANVLTF. The CDR3 coding sequence is TGCACCAGCAGCCCACAGGGGTCCTCTGGGGCCAACGTCCTGACTTTC.

This clonotype came up many times. V is TRBV11-2 and J is TRBJ2-1; D is possibly TRBD1 (6 bases). V gave up 3 bases and J gave up 0 bases, with 15 bases separating them. The CDR3 is 17 residues long. CDR1 and CDR2 (germline): SGHAT, FQNNGV. CDR3 sequence: CASSFLKGVSSYNEQFF. The DNA of the CDR3 is TGTGCCAGCAGCTTTTTGAAGGGGGTAAGCTCCTACAATGAGCAGTTCTTC.

The sample holds a few counts of this clonotype. The V gene is TRBV4-2, the J gene TRBJ1-6; D gene ambiguous. The ends were cut back, 7 bases at V and 4 bases at J, with 11 bases in the middle. This CDR3 is built from 14 residues. The V gene's germline CDR1 is LGHNA and CDR2 YNFKEQ. The CDR3 spells CASTRGEYNSPLHF. The CDR3 nucleotides read TGTGCCAGCACCCGTGGGGAATATAATTCACCCCTCCACTTT.